This T cell receptor (beta chain) was sequenced in a study of blood T cell repertoires in COVID-19 (dated by TCRdb to about 2020). Regarding the complete study: Samples from collaborators originated in the United States, Italy and Spain and spanned both the acute and convalescent phases of COVID-19. Sample metadata almost always included a de-identified subject ID, COVID-19 status, age in years and sex. Deeply sampled blood TCRbeta repertoires from subjects exposed to, actively infected with, or recovered from COVID-19 were included in the dataset. The repertoires were released in a freely available public database intended as a resource for research on the immune response to SARS-CoV-2. Samples were obtained from the ongoing ImmuneRACE study (first 160 participants) and from over a thousand subjects provided by 6 global collaborators. The material from the prospective study consisted of cDNA or gDNA derived from T cells, B-cell-depleted T cells, or PBMCs. Where available, HLA class I and class II types were obtained from metadata supplied by the sample provider rather than from assay-based typing.

At one collaborating source in Seattle, patients were enrolled during active infection and were followed longitudinally through the course of disease. Collaborating institutions collected whole blood in K2EDTA tubes following their own protocols. For TCRbeta analysis, collaborators shipped samples in one of three forms: frozen whole blood, isolated PBMCs, or DNA extracted from either of those sample types. Broader findings and caveats from the paper: The quantity of clinical and demographic metadata differed by source and by participant and was supplied without curation.

As to this clone: What antigen it recognizes has not been identified. The record has no base qualities; no much larger clone is one base away.

The CDR3 measures 15 amino acids from cysteine to phenylalanine. Solely the CDR3 DNA is kept, with 45 bases framed from the first base. Trimming takes 5 bases off V and 4 bases off J; junction bases not matched to a gene: 8. Based on the germline V gene, the CDR1 and CDR2 sequences are SGHRS and YFSETQ. TCRbeta CDR3 regions were amplified from genomic DNA by means of the immunoSEQ Assay, a bias-controlled multiplex PCR. Per the source publication's procedure: The number of nucleated cells in each sample was estimated from the amplification of reference gene primers within the assay. To quantify the absolute abundance of each unique TCRbeta CDR3 rearrangement, sequence reads were collapsed and filtered. For each sample, productive Simpson clonality was calculated as the square root of Simpson's diversity index across productive rearrangements. TCRdb retrieved this table from immuneACCESS and kept in-frame rearrangements only. Not all clones are present; in checked studies, unresolved V genes account for under half, and no reason is known for the remainder. V and J calls plus clone size are reproduced from that table; the DNA served to infer D and trimming. For this sample there are fewer than 650,000 clones; 85% to 90% appear just once. The ten largest clones represent roughly 7.3% of the sample.

The chain links TRBV5-1 with TRBJ2-3; 9 of the junction bases match TRBD2. Input material: peripheral blood. The receptor was derived from a woman aged 50 to 65 with COVID-19, enrolled during active disease. Here the CDR3 is given as CASRVGVAGADTQYF. Here is the DNA: TGCGCCAGCAGGGTTGGGGTAGCGGGGGCAGATACGCAGTATTTT.